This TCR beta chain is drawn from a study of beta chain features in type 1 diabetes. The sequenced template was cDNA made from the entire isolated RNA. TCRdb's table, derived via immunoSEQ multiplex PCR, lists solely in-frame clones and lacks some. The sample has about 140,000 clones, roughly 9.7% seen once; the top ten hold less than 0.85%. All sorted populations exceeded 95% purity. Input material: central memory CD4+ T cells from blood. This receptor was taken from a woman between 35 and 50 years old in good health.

The CDR3 sequence: CASSPTSFQETQYF. The DNA for the CDR3 is TGTGCCAGCAGCCCAACTAGTTTCCAAGAGACCCAGTACTTC. The V call is TRBV7-6, the J call TRBJ2-5; TRBD2 might be the D (5 bases). Germline CDR1 SGHVS, CDR2 FNYEAQ. The germline V and J ends were trimmed by 5 bases and 1 base, with 11 bases remaining between them. CDR3 length equals 14 residues.